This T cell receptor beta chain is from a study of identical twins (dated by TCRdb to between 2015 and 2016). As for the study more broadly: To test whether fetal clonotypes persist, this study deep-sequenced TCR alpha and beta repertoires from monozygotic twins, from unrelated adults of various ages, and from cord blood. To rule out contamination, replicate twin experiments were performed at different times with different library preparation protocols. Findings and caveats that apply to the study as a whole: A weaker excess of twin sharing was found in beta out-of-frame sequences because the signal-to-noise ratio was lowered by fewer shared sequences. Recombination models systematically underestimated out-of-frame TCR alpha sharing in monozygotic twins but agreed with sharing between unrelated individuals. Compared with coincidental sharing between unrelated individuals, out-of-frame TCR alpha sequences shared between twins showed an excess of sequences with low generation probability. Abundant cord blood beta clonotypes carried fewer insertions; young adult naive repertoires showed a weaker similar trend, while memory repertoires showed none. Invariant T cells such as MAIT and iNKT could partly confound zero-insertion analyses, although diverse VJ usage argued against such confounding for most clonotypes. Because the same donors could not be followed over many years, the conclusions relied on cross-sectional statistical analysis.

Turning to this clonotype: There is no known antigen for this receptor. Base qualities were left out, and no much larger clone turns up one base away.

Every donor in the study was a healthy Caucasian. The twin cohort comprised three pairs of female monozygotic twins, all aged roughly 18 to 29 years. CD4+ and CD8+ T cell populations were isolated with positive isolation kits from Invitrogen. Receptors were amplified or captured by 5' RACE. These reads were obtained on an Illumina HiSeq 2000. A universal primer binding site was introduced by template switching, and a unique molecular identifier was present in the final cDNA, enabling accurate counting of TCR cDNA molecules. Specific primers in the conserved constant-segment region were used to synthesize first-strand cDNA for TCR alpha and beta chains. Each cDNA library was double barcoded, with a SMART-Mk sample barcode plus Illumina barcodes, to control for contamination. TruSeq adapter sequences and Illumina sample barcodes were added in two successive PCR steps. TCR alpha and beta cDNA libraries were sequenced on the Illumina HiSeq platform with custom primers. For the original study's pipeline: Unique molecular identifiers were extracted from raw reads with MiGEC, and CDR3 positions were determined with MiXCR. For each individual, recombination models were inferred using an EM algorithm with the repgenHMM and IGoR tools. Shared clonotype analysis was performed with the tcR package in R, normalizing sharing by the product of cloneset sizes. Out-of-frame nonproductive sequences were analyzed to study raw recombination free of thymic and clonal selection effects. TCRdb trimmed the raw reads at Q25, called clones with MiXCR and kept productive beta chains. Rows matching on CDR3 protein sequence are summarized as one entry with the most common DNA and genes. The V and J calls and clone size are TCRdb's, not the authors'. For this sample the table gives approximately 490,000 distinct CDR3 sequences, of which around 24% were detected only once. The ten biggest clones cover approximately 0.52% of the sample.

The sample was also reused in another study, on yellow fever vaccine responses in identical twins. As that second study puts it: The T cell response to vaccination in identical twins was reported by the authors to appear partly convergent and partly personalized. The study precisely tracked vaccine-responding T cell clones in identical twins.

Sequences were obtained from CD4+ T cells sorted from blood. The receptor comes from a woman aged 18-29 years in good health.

The DNA is as follows: TGTGCCAGCATACTAGACAGGGGCGAAAACATTCAGTACTTC. It encodes CASILDRGENIQYF. The rearranged segments are TRBV2 and TRBJ2-4; the central 8 bases match TRBD1. The germline V gene supplies CDR1 SNHLY and CDR2 FYNNEI. The germline V end is reduced by 7 bases and the J end by 5 bases; junction bases left unmatched: 7. The cysteine opens and the phenylalanine closes a CDR3 of 14 amino acids. This entry keeps only the CDR3 DNA: 42 bases, framed from base 1.